Listed here are 22 T cell receptor beta chains from one sample, sequenced in a study of blood T cell repertoires in COVID-19. Only in-frame clones appear in the TCRdb table, and some are missing; sequencing was by immunoSEQ multiplex PCR. The sample has 200,000 to 250,000 clones, approximately 83% seen once; the top ten hold less than 7.5%. Material for sequencing was peripheral blood. Receptor source: a woman between 50 and 59 years old with acute or convalescent COVID-19.

This clone turned up a few times. The chain couples TRBV4-1 to TRBJ2-7, with 11 bases fitting TRBD1. The V segment lost 3 bases and the J segment 3 bases; nucleotides outside the gene matches: 7. Per the germline V gene, CDR1 is MGHRA and CDR2 is YSYEKL. The CDR3 runs 16 residues. CDR3 in DNA: TGCGCCAGCAGCCACCCCTCCGGGACAGGGGGCTACGAGCAGTACTTC. It is translated as CASSHPSGTGGYEQYF.

The rearrangement uses TRBV5-6 and TRBJ2-5, with a tentative D call TRBD2 (5 bases). Trimming removed 4 bases from V and 0 bases from J, with 13 bases in between. Germline CDR1 and CDR2: SGHDT and YYEEEE. The CDR3 consists of 15 residues. The CDR3 is CASSTTGGDQETQYF. Written as DNA, the CDR3 is TGTGCCAGCAGCACGACTGGAGGAGACCAAGAGACCCAGTACTTC.

This clone was seen more than once but under ten times. This chain uses TRBV27 with TRBJ2-3; the match to TRBD2 covers 11 bases. Losses at the gene ends were 5 bases for V and 1 base for J; bases not matched to a gene: 8. Germline assignment: CDR1 MNHEY and CDR2 SMNVEV (reference sequence). The CDR3 has 17 amino acids. The CDR3 loop is CASSISSGRGGTDTQYF. CDR3 bases: TGTGCCAGCAGTATCAGTAGCGGGAGGGGGGGCACAGATACGCAGTATTTT.

This clone has only one observation. The gene calls are TRBV4-3 and TRBJ2-6; D ambiguous. The CDR3 consists of 20 residues. The germline V gene encodes CDR1 LGHNA and CDR2 YSLEER. V shed 0 bases and J shed 0 bases, with 18 bases lying between them. DNA for the CDR3: TGCGCCAGCAGCCAAGATTCGGCAGAGGTGGGTTCCTCTGGGGCCAACGTCCTGACTTTC. Protein product: CASSQDSAEVGSSGANVLTF.

The chain uses TRBV28 and TRBJ2-1, with 7 bases lining up with TRBD1. CDR1 and CDR2 from the germline V gene are MDHEN and SYDVKM. The CDR3 consists of 15 residues. After removal of 5 bases from V and 8 bases from J, the junction contained 12 bases not matched to a gene. CDR3: CASSPGTDSFDEQFF. CDR3 bases: TGTGCCAGCAGTCCCGGGACAGATTCCTTCGATGAGCAGTTCTTC.

V is TRBV30 and J is TRBJ1-3; no firm D call. CDR1 and CDR2 from the germline V gene are GTSNPN and SVGIG (reference sequence). The CDR3 loop spans 12 amino acids. Trimming took 5 bases from V and 0 from J, leaving 5 bases between them. The DNA for the CDR3 is TGTGCCTGGTCAGGCTCTGGAAACACCATATATTTT. Translating it yields CAWSGSGNTIYF.

The CDR3 is CASSLLAGFTDTQYF. CDR3 coding DNA: TGTGCCAGCAGCTTATTAGCGGGCTTCACAGATACGCAGTATTTT. The chain uses TRBV7-9 and TRBJ2-3, with 7 bases identical to TRBD2. V trimming: 2 bases; J trimming: 2 bases; junction bases outside the gene matches: 4. The CDR3 has 15 amino acids. Germline CDR1 and CDR2: SEHNR and FQNEAQ (reference sequence).

The chain is built from TRBV5-1 and TRBJ2-1, with TRBD1 matching 9 bases. CDR1 and CDR2 from the germline V gene are SGHRS and YFSETQ. V lost 4 bases and J lost 4; bases outside the gene matches: 6. The CDR3 extends over 15 amino acids. CDR3 sequence: CASSPTGTGYNEQFF. CDR3 nucleotides: TGCGCCAGCAGCCCCACCGGGACAGGGTACAATGAGCAGTTCTTC.

The CDR3 bases are TGTGCCAGCAGTTCCCAGGGACAGGGAGGAGATTCACCCCTCCACTTT. Translating gives CASSSQGQGGDSPLHF. The rearrangement uses TRBV27 and TRBJ1-6; 9 nucleotides align to TRBD1. Germline V lookup: CDR1 MNHEY, CDR2 SMNVEV (reference sequence). The CDR3 runs 16 residues. J was trimmed by 8 bases and V by 4 bases; bases with no gene match: 9.

The chain combines TRBV4-1 with TRBJ2-7; TRBD1 agrees at 9 bases. Trimming removed 2 bases from V and 6 bases from J; junction bases left unmatched: 8. The CDR3 is 15 amino acids. Germline CDR1 reads MGHRA; CDR2 reads YSYEKL. The CDR3 DNA follows: TGCGCCAGCAGCCAAAGCCGGACAGGGGCAGCCGAGCAGTACTTC. Translation gives CASSQSRTGAAEQYF.

J is TRBJ2-7 and V is TRBV6-4; 10 nucleotides match TRBD2. V shed 6 bases, J shed 5 bases, and the junction held 10 bases outside the gene matches. The germline CDR1 and CDR2 sequences are MRHNA and SNTAGT. The CDR3 has 15 amino acids. CDR3 protein: CASRASGSIINEQYF. The CDR3 DNA follows: TGTGCCAGCAGGGCTAGCGGGAGCATCATCAACGAGCAGTACTTC.

The chain recombines TRBV19 with TRBJ1-3, with D maybe TRBD1 (6 bases). Per the germline V gene, CDR1 is LNHDA and CDR2 is SQIVND (reference sequence). Trimming removed 9 bases at V and 4 bases at J, with 16 bases between. The CDR3 has 14 residues. The CDR3 nucleotides read TGTGCCAGCTCGAGGGCGGGGGCAGGAAACACCATATATTTT. The encoded protein is CASSRAGAGNTIYF. The full variable domain, completed using reference TRBV19 and TRBJ1-3, is DGGITQSPKYLFRKEGQNVTLSCEQNLNHDAMYWYRQDPGQGLRLIYYSQIVNDFQKGDIAEGYSVSREKKESFPLTVTSAQKNPTAFYLCASSRAGAGNTIYFGEGSWLTVV.

This clone was counted a few times. The V gene is TRBV2, the J gene TRBJ1-6, with D perhaps TRBD1 (5 bases). Per the germline V gene, CDR1 is SNHLY and CDR2 is FYNNEI. V lost 4 bases and J lost 8, with 15 bases in between. This CDR3 comprises 15 residues. CDR3 sequence reads: CASSVNAPGDSPLHF. The CDR3 DNA is TGTGCCAGCAGTGTAAACGCGCCGGGGGATTCACCCCTCCACTTT.

CDR3 loop: CASSQNSGNNEQFF. CDR3 bases: TGTGCCAGCAGCCAAAACTCGGGTAACAATGAGCAGTTCTTC. The chain links TRBV3-1 (or the pseudogene TRBV3-2) to TRBJ2-1; D not resolved. There are 14 residues in the CDR3. V lost 2 bases and J 5 bases, leaving 10 bases between the germline ends. Germline-derived CDR1 and CDR2 are LGHDT and YNNKEL (reference sequence).

This sequence joins TRBV3-1 (or the pseudogene TRBV3-2) and TRBJ2-3; TRBD2 agrees at 9 bases. Per germline, CDR1 LGHDT and CDR2 YNNKEL (reference sequence). CDR3 size: 13 residues. With V trimmed by 8 bases and J by 2 bases, 2 bases remained unmatched. The CDR3 coding sequence is TGTGCCAGCTCTAGCGGGGCCACAGATACGCAGTATTTT. Its protein product is CASSSGATDTQYF.

The rearrangement joins TRBV7-9 to TRBJ1-4; TRBD1 matches at 7 bases. Germline V gene data show CDR1 as SEHNR and CDR2 as FQNEAQ (reference sequence). The V gene end was trimmed by 3 bases and the J gene end by 6 bases; junction bases not matched to a gene: 4. This CDR3 spans 14 amino acids. The CDR3 reads CASSFTGEDEKLFF. For the CDR3, the DNA is TGTGCCAGCAGCTTCACAGGGGAGGATGAAAAACTGTTTTTT.

This clone was found a few times. The chain has TRBV6-2 or TRBV6-3 and TRBJ2-2, with TRBD1 identical over 7 bases. V lost 4 bases to trimming and J lost 4 bases; unmatched junction nucleotides: 3. Germline V gives CDR1 MNHEY, CDR2 SVGEGT. The CDR3 consists of 14 residues. This CDR3 reads CASSLTGTTGELFF. DNA for the CDR3: TGTGCCAGCAGTTTGACAGGGACCACCGGGGAGCTGTTTTTT.

CDR3 sequence reads: CASSPTAWGSGGGTDTQYF. The CDR3 bases are TGTGCCAGCAGCCCCACGGCCTGGGGTAGCGGGGGGGGCACAGATACGCAGTATTTT. The chain joins TRBV11-3 to TRBJ2-3; 11 bases align to TRBD2. Germline-derived CDR1 and CDR2 are SGHNT and YENEEA. The CDR3 covers 19 residues. The trim removed 5 bases at V and 1 base at J, leaving 14 bases unmatched.

This rearrangement joins TRBV5-1 to TRBJ1-2; D may be TRBD1 (6 bases). Germline CDR1 and CDR2: SGHRS and YFSETQ. This CDR3 contains 12 residues. The V and J ends lost 4 bases and 6 bases respectively, with 10 bases between them. The CDR3 region has the DNA TGCGCCAGCAGCATCAGGGGCGATGGCTACACCTTC. Translation: CASSIRGDGYTF.

This clone was detected once. V gene TRBV2 combines with J gene TRBJ2-3, with 8 positions matching TRBD2. CDR1 and CDR2 (germline): SNHLY, FYNNEI. J was trimmed by 1 base and V by 7 bases; bases with no gene match: 4. The CDR3 runs 14 residues. In DNA, the CDR3 is TGTGCCAGCAAACCGGGACTAGGCACAGATACGCAGTATTTT. Its translation is CASKPGLGTDTQYF. Variable domain in full (rest from reference TRBV2 and TRBJ2-3): EPEVTQTPSHQVTQMGQEVILRCVPISNHLYFYWYRQILGQKVEFLVSFYNNEISEKSEIFDDQFSVERPDGSNFTLKIRSTKLEDSAMYFCASKPGLGTDTQYFGPGTRLTVL.

This chain joins TRBV3-1 (or the pseudogene TRBV3-2) and TRBJ2-1; D gene ambiguous. The CDR3 extends over 16 amino acids. Trimming took off 0 bases at V and 0 bases at J, with 9 bases between the two ends. CDR1 and CDR2 (germline): LGHDT, YNNKEL (reference sequence). In nucleotides, the CDR3 is TGTGCCAGCAGCCAAGACGAGCCTCTCTCCTACAATGAGCAGTTCTTC. Its translation: CASSQDEPLSYNEQFF.

This chain connects TRBV6-2 or TRBV6-3 to TRBJ1-5, with a possible D match to TRBD1 (5 bases). Deletions cut 1 base from V and 2 bases from J, with 12 bases between. Germline V gene sequence: CDR1 MNHEY, CDR2 SVGEGT. This CDR3 region has 16 residues. The CDR3, as DNA: TGTGCCAGCAGTTACTTGGACAACTTGGGCAATCAGCCCCAGCATTTT. Amino acid sequence: CASSYLDNLGNQPQHF.